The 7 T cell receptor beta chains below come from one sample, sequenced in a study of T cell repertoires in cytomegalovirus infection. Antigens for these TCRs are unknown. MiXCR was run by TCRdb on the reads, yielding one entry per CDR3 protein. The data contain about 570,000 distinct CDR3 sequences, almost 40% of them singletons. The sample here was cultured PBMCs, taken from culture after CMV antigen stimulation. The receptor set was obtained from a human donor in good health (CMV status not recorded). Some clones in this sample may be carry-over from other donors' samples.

CDR3 protein: CSVGDRDADTQYF. The CDR3 nucleotides are TGCAGCGTTGGAGACAGGGATGCAGATACGCAGTATTTT. This chain joins TRBV29-1 and TRBJ2-3, with 7 bases matching TRBD1. CDR3 length equals 13 residues. V lost 4 bases to trimming and J lost 4 bases; unmatched junction nucleotides: 5. The germline V gene encodes CDR1 SQVTM and CDR2 ANQGSEA.

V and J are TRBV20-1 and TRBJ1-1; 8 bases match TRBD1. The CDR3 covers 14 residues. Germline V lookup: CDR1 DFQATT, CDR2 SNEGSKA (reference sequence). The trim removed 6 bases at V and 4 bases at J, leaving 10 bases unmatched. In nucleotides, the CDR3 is TGCAGTGCCCGAAAGGCAGGGGGCGGCACTGAAGCTTTCTTT. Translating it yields CSARKAGGGTEAFF.

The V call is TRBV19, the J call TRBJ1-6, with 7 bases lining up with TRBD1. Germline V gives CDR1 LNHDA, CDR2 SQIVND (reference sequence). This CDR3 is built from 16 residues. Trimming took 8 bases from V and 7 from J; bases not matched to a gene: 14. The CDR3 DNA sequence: TGTGCCAGTCGAAGCGGGACCGGGACAGCGAATTCACCCCTCCACTTT. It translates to CASRSGTGTANSPLHF.

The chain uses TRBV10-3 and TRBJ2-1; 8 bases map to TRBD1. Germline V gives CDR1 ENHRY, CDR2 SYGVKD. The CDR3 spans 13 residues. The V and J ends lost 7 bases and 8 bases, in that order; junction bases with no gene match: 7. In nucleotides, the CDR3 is TGTGCCATCAACGATGACAGGGGCGATGAGCAGTTCTTC. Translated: CAINDDRGDEQFF.

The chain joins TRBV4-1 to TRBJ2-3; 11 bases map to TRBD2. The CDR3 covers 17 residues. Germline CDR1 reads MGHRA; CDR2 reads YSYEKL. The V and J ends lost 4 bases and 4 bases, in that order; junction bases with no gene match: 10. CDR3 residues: CASSPRGTSGGADTQYF. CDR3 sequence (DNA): TGCGCCAGCAGCCCTAGGGGAACTAGCGGGGGTGCAGATACGCAGTATTTT.

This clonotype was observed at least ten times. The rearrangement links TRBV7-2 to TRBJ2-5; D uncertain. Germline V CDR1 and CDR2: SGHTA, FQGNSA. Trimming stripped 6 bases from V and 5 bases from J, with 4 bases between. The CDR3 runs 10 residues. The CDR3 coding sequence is TGTGCCAGCAGGGGCGAGACCCAGTACTTC. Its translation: CASRGETQYF. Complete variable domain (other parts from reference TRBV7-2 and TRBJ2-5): GAGVSQSPSNKVTEKGKDVELRCDPISGHTALYWYRQSLGQGLEFLIYFQGNSAPDKSGLPSDRFSAERTGGSVSTLTIQRTQQEDSAVYLCASRGETQYFGPGTRLLVL.

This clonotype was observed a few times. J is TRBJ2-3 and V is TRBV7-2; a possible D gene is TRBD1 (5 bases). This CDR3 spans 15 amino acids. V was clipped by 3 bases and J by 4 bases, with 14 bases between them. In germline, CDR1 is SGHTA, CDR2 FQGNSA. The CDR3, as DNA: TGTGCCAGCAGCTTTCCTCCGACAGAACCAGATACGCAGTATTTT. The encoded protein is CASSFPPTEPDTQYF. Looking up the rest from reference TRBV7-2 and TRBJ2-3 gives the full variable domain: GAGVSQSPSNKVTEKGKDVELRCDPISGHTALYWYRQSLGQGLEFLIYFQGNSAPDKSGLPSDRFSAERTGGSVSTLTIQRTQQEDSAVYLCASSFPPTEPDTQYFGPGTRLTVL.